This record looks at one TCR beta chain sequence and its context. Its cognate antigen has yet to be identified. No base qualities exist here, and no much larger clone lies one base off it. The sample originates from a study of T cell changes during pregnancy in multiple sclerosis (dated by TCRdb to between 2019 and 2020). Concerning the study at large: In women with multiple sclerosis, the researchers looked at how the T cell repertoire shifted as pregnancy progressed.

Library construction relied on the immunoSEQ multiplex PCR assay. Not all clones reach the TCRdb copy of this immuneACCESS table, which keeps in-frame sequences only. Checked studies attribute under half of the gap to unresolved V genes and leave the rest unexplained. The sample profile shows about 87,000 clones; just over 90% of them were found once. The ten largest clones take up less than 1.5% of the sample. The CDR3 covers 16 residues, taking in both the cysteine and the phenylalanine. The retained sequence is limited to the CDR3, 48 bases, with the frame set at the first base. V loses 4 bases at its end and J loses 0 bases; junction bases beyond the gene matches: 6. CDR1 MDHEN and CDR2 SYDVKM are derived from the germline V gene.

Recombination connected TRBV28 to TRBJ1-2; a stretch of 9 junction bases matches TRBD1. The source of this sequence is a female donor in good health, enrolled as a control in a pregnancy study. Source: peripheral blood, taken in the third trimester of pregnancy. Here is the DNA: TGTGCCAGCAGTTCGGGACAGGGAACTTCTAACTATGGCTACACCTTC. Translation gives CASSSGQGTSNYGYTF.